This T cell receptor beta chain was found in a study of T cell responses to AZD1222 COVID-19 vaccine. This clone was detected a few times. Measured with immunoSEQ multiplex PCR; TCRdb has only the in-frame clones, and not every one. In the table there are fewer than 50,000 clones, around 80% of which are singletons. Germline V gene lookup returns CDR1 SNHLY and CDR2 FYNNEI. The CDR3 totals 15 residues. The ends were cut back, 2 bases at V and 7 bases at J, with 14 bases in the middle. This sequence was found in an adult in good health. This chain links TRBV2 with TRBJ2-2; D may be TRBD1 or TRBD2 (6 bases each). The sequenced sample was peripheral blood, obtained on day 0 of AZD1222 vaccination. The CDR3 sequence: CASSERGASVGELFF. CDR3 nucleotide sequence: TGTGCCAGCAGTGAAAGGGGGGCTAGTGTCGGGGAGCTGTTTTTT. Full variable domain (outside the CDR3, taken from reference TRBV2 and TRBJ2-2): EPEVTQTPSHQVTQMGQEVILRCVPISNHLYFYWYRQILGQKVEFLVSFYNNEISEKSEIFDDQFSVERPDGSNFTLKIRSTKLEDSAMYFCASSERGASVGELFFGEGSRLTVL.